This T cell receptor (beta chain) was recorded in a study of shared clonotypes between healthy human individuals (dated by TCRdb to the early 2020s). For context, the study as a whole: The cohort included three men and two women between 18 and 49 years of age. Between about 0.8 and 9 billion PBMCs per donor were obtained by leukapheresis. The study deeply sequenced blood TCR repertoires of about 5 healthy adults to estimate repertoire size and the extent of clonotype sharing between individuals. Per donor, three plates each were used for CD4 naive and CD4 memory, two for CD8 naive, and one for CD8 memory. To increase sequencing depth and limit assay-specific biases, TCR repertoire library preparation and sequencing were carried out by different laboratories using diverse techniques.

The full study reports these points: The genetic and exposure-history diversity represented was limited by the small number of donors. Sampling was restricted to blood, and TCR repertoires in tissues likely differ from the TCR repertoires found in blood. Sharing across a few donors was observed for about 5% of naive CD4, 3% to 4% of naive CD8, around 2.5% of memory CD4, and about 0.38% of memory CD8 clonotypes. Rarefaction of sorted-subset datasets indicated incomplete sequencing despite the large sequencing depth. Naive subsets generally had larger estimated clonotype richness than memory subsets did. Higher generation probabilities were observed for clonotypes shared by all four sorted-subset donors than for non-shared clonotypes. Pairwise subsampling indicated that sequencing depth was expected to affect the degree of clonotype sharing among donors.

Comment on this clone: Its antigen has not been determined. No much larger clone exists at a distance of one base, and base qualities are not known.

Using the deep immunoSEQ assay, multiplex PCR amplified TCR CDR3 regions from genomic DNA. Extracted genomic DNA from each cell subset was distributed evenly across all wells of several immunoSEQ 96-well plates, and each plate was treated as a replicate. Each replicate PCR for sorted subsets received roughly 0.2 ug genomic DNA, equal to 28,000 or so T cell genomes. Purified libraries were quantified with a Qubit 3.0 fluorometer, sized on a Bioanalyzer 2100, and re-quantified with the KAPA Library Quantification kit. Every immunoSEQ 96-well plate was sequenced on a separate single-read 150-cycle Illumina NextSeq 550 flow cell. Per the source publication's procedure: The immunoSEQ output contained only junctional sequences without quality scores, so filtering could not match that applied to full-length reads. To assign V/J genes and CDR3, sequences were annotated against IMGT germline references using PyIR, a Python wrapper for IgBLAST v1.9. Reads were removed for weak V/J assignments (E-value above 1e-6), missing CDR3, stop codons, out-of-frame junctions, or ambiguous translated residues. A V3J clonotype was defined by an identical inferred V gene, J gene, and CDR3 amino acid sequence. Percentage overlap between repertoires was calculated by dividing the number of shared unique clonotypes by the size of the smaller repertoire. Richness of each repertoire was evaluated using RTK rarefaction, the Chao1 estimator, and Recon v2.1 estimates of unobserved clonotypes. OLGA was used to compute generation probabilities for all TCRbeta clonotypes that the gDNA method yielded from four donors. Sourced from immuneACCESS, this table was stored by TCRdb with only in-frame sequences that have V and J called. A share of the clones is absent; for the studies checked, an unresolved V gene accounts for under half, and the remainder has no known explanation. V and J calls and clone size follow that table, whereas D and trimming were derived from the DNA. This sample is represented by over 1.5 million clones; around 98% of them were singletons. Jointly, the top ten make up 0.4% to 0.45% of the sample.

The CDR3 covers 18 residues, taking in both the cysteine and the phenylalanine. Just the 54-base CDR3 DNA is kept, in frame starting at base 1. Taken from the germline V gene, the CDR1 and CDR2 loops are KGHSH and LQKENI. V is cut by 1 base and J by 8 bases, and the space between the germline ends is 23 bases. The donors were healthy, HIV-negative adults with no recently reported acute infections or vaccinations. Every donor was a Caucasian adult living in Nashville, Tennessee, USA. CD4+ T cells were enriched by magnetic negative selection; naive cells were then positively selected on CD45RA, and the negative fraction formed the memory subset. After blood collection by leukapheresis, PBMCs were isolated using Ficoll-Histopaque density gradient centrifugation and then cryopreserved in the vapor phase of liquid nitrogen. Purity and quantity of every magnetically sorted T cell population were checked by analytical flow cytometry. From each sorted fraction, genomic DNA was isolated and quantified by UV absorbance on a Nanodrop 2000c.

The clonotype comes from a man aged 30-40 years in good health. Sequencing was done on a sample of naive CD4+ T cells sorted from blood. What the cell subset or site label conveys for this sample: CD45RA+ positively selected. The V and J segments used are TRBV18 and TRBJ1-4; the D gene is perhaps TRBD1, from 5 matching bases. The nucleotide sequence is TGTGCCAGCTCACCACAGCCTACAGTTGGGGGAGCAAGGGAAAAACTGTTTTTT. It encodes CASSPQPTVGGAREKLFF.